Detailed here is one TCR beta chain. Its specificity is unknown. CDR3 length equals 16 residues. CDR1 is MNHEY, CDR2 SVGAGI, per germline. The junction had 13 bases not matched to a gene; V was cut back by 6 bases and J by 4 bases. These data originate in a study of blood T cells in healthy people across ages. General study findings and limits: A roughly linear fall in TCR beta diversity per million T cells was seen with increasing age.

Each donor supplied 7.5 to 10 milliliters of peripheral blood. For the second PCR, which ran for roughly 7 to 11 cycles, a sample-barcoded 5' primer and a J-beta primer mix were used. No fewer than 2.5 million CDR3-containing paired-end reads came from each sample. Via MiXCR, TCRdb re-called the 5' RACE reads, giving one row per CDR3 protein. This table holds about 780,000 distinct CDR3 sequences, about 62% found once. The source is a man younger than 40 in good health. The chain combines TRBV6-5 with TRBJ1-1; 8 nucleotides match TRBD1. Sequenced input: blood. This chain's CDR3 is CASSPDRAPQVTEAFF. The CDR3 coding sequence is TGTGCCAGCAGCCCGGACAGGGCCCCTCAGGTCACTGAAGCTTTCTTT.